Presented here are 8 T cell receptor beta chains from one specimen sequenced in a study of blood T cell repertoires in COVID-19 (dated by TCRdb to the early 2020s). Receptors were amplified or captured by the immunoSEQ multiplex PCR assay. TCRdb stores this immuneACCESS table with in-frame sequences only. Part of the clones is absent; in the studies checked, under half of the shortfall reflects unresolved V genes, and no reason is known for the rest. The sample table lists about 54,000 clones, about 87% of them with a count of one. The top ten constitute approximately 3.6% of the sample. Specimen: peripheral blood. All receptors derive from a man aged 40-55 years with COVID-19, enrolled during active disease.

V is TRBV14 and J is TRBJ2-5; D may be TRBD1 (6 bases). Trimming removed 0 bases from V and 6 bases from J, with 8 bases in between. Per the germline V gene, CDR1 is SGHDN and CDR2 is FVKESK. CDR3 length: 13 residues. Here the CDR3 DNA reads TGTGCCAGCAGCCAAGAGGGGGCCCAGACCCAGTACTTC. Encoded protein: CASSQEGAQTQYF.

CDR3: CSAQRGATGRDTQYF. The DNA for the CDR3 is TGCAGCGCCCAGCGGGGAGCGACGGGAAGAGATACGCAGTATTTT. The chain couples TRBV29-1 to TRBJ2-3; 7 nucleotides match TRBD2. The CDR3 covers 15 residues. The germline V gene has CDR1 SQVTM and CDR2 ANQGSEA. Losses at the gene ends were 7 bases for V and 5 bases for J; bases not matched to a gene: 15.

This sequence joins TRBV2 and TRBJ2-1; D is possibly TRBD2 (5 bases). The CDR3 totals 12 residues. Trimming took 6 bases from V and 7 from J, leaving 10 bases between them. In germline, CDR1 is SNHLY, CDR2 FYNNEI. The CDR3 DNA reads as TGTGCCAGCAGAGGACTGACAAATGAGCAGTTCTTC. Translating gives CASRGLTNEQFF. Combining the CDR3 with reference TRBV2 and TRBJ2-1 gives the whole variable domain EPEVTQTPSHQVTQMGQEVILRCVPISNHLYFYWYRQILGQKVEFLVSFYNNEISEKSEIFDDQFSVERPDGSNFTLKIRSTKLEDSAMYFCASRGLTNEQFFGPGTRLTVL.

The gene calls are TRBV30 and TRBJ1-1; 7 bases fit TRBD1. CDR3 length: 14 amino acids. The germline V gene encodes CDR1 GTSNPN and CDR2 SVGIG (reference sequence). The ends lost 4 bases at V and 6 bases at J; junction bases unmatched: 11. The CDR3 DNA follows: TGTGCCTGGAATAAAGGGACAGCAGGCGCTGAAGCTTTCTTT. It yields the protein CAWNKGTAGAEAFF.

The rearrangement joins TRBV6-1 to TRBJ1-1; D gene unclear. From germline, CDR1 is MNHNS and CDR2 SASEGT. Trimming cost V 3 bases and J 5 bases, with 10 bases left between them. The CDR3 extends over 13 amino acids. The CDR3 DNA follows: TGTGCCAGCAGTGAGACACTGAGTACTGAAGCTTTCTTT. It yields the protein CASSETLSTEAFF.

The J gene is TRBJ2-1, the V gene TRBV7-6; the D gene is possibly TRBD1 (6 bases). The CDR3 covers 14 residues. V was clipped by 5 bases and J by 7 bases, with 15 bases between them. Per germline, CDR1 SGHVS and CDR2 FNYEAQ. In DNA form, the CDR3 reads TGTGCCAGCAGCCCTTCACTTGGGACAAATGAGCAGTTCTTC. Amino acid sequence: CASSPSLGTNEQFF.

This rearrangement joins TRBV5-4 to TRBJ2-7, with D maybe TRBD1 (6 bases). The ends were cut back, 4 bases at V and 6 bases at J, with 17 bases in the middle. The V gene's germline CDR1 is SGHNT and CDR2 YYREEE (reference sequence). This CDR3 is 14 amino acids long. CDR3 sequence reads: CASSLLPGHGEQYF. CDR3 DNA sequence: TGTGCCAGCAGCCTATTACCGGGACACGGCGAGCAGTACTTC.

The chain has TRBV4-1 and TRBJ1-5; D unresolved. With 0 bases removed from V and 1 base from J, the gap between germline ends came to 10 bases. The CDR3 has 16 amino acids. Per germline, CDR1 MGHRA and CDR2 YSYEKL. The CDR3 protein is CASSQEQFRSNQPQHF. The CDR3 DNA sequence: TGCGCCAGCAGCCAAGAACAGTTTAGGAGCAATCAGCCCCAGCATTTT.